This T cell receptor beta chain was recovered during a study of T cell responses to AZD1222 COVID-19 vaccine. General study points: Seropositive status at baseline applied to only a handful of AZD1222 recipients.

With regard to this clone: As yet, its antigen is unknown.

CDR1 is MDHEN, CDR2 SYDVKM, per germline. The V segment lost 1 base and the J segment 9 bases; nucleotides outside the gene matches: 16. There are 18 residues in the CDR3. Repertoires were generated with immunoSEQ multiplex PCR, while TCRdb's copy carries only in-frame clones and drops some. The profile covers under 150,000 clones, with about nine tenths appearing a single time and about 1.1% taken by the ten largest. This receptor was obtained from an adult in good health. V and J are TRBV28 and TRBJ2-1; 9 positions match TRBD2. The starting material was peripheral blood, obtained on day 0 of AZD1222 vaccination. CDR3 coding DNA: TGTGCCAGCAGTTTATTGTGGACTAGCGCCGCCGGGGGTGGTGAGCAGTTCTTC. It specifies CASSLLWTSAAGGGEQFF. The variable domain in full, completed from reference TRBV28 and TRBJ2-1, reads DVKVTQSSRYLVKRTGEKVFLECVQDMDHENMFWYRQDPGLGLRLIYFSYDVKMKEKGDIPEGYSVSREKKERFSLILESASTNQTSMYLCASSLLWTSAAGGGEQFFGPGTRLTVL.